Listed below are T cell receptor beta chains from one sample, sequenced in a study of cytomegalovirus exposure and HLA in healthy donors. Profiling relied on immunoSEQ multiplex PCR, and the TCRdb table lists in-frame clones only, not all of them. The table records about 98,000 clones, more than 60% of them present only once. The sequenced sample consisted of PBMCs. These receptors came from a man aged 45 to 65 in good health and CMV-seronegative. Both conserved end residues are part of each CDR3. Fields, in order: J gene, clone size, V gene, D gene, CDR3 DNA, CDR3 protein. The D gene is left open where the match is weak. Expanded clones are given a class, and other clones once, few, many or no size at all.

TRBJ1-4	few	TRBV27	-	TGTGCCAGCAGTTTAGGGGGGACGACTAATGAAAAACTGTTTTTT	CASSLGGTTNEKLFF
TRBJ2-5	few	TRBV18	-	TGTGCCAGCTCACTTGGGGGGTCTCAGGTGGAGACCCAGTACTTC	CASSLGGSQVETQYF
TRBJ1-1	-	TRBV27	-	TGTGCCAGCAGCCCGCAGGGGTTTCTGAACACTGAAGCTTTCTTT	CASSPQGFLNTEAFF
TRBJ2-2	-	TRBV7-9	-	TGTGCCAGCAGCCCTCTCGGGGATACCGACGTCGGGGAGCTGTTTTTT	CASSPLGDTDVGELFF
TRBJ1-6	-	TRBV28	-	TGTGCCAGCAGTTTTGGGCAGGGCAATTCACCCCTCCACTTT	CASSFGQGNSPLHF
TRBJ1-1	-	TRBV18	-	TGTGCCAGCTCACCACGGTGGGCTTGGAACACTGAAGCTTTCTTT	CASSPRWAWNTEAFF
TRBJ2-2	once	TRBV28	TRBD1	TGTGCCAGCAGGGCCCCAGACAGGGGCGGCACCGGGGAGCTGTTTTTT	CASRAPDRGGTGELFF
TRBJ1-3	-	TRBV27	-	TGTGCCAGCAGTTTCCGATCGTCGGGAACTGGAAACACCATATATTTT	CASSFRSSGTGNTIYF
TRBJ1-2	-	TRBV6-1	-	TGTGCCAGCCGGCTTGAGGGAGGCTACACCTTC	CASRLEGGYTF
TRBJ1-1	-	TRBV6-6	TRBD1	TGTGCCAGCAGACAGACAGGGGGAAACACTGAAGCTTTCTTT	CASRQTGGNTEAFF
TRBJ2-3	-	TRBV7-9	TRBD2	TGTGCCAGCAGCTTAAGTCTAGCGGGGGACCGGACAGATACGCAGTATTTT	CASSLSLAGDRTDTQYF
TRBJ1-1	-	TRBV25-1	-	TGTGCCAGCAGTGACCGGACATGGAAAGCTTTCTTT	CASSDRTWKAFF
TRBJ2-7	-	TRBV23-1	TRBD2	TGCGCCAGCAGTCAACGGCAGACTAAACTAGCGGGGTCCTACGAGCAGTACTTC	CASSQRQTKLAGSYEQYF
TRBJ2-6	few	TRBV13	-	TGTGCCAGCAGCCTCCCTGGGGCCAACGTCCTGACTTTC	CASSLPGANVLTF
TRBJ1-2	-	TRBV6-1	TRBD1	TGTGCCAGCAGTGAAGCGCGACAGGGTTTAGGCTACACCTTC	CASSEARQGLGYTF
TRBJ2-3	once	TRBV6-1	TRBD1	TGTGCCAGCAGTGCTTACAGGGGAGATACGCAGTATTTT	CASSAYRGDTQYF
TRBJ1-5	-	TRBV28	TRBD1	TGTGCCAGCAGTCTCAGGACAGGGAGCACGATTCAGCCCCAGCATTTT	CASSLRTGSTIQPQHF
TRBJ2-1	few	TRBV19	TRBD1	TGTGCCAGTAAGCCCACCTGGGATTCAGGGGGCTACAATGAGCAGTTCTTC	CASKPTWDSGGYNEQFF
TRBJ2-1	-	TRBV4-1	TRBD2	TGCGCCAGCGATACTGGGGCGGGGGGTTACAATGAGCAGTTCTTC	CASDTGAGGYNEQFF
TRBJ1-6	-	TRBV15	TRBD1	TGTGCCACCAGCAGATCGGGACAGGGGTCCTATAATTCACCCCTCCACTTT	CATSRSGQGSYNSPLHF
TRBJ2-7	-	TRBV28	TRBD1	TGTGCCACCTTAAGGGACAGGGGGACCAACGAGCAGTACTTC	CATLRDRGTNEQYF
TRBJ2-5	few	TRBV9	-	TGTGCCAGCAGCGTAGGGAAGGGGCAACAAGAGACCCAGTACTTC	CASSVGKGQQETQYF
TRBJ2-5	-	TRBV4-3	TRBD1	TGCGCCAGCAGCCAAGATTGGGACAGAGGAGAGACCCAGTACTTC	CASSQDWDRGETQYF
TRBJ1-3	-	TRBV2	TRBD1	TGTGCCAGCAGCGACAGGGGGGTAAACACCATATATTTT	CASSDRGVNTIYF
TRBJ1-1	few	TRBV2	TRBD1	TGTGCCAGCAGAAGGGACAGGGGAGGAACTGAAGCTTTCTTT	CASRRDRGGTEAFF
TRBJ2-7	once	TRBV15	-	TGTGCCACCAGCAGAGGGCGGCTCCTCTCCTACGAGCAGTACTTC	CATSRGRLLSYEQYF
TRBJ2-5	-	TRBV29-1	TRBD2	TGCAGCGTTGAAGAACTAGCGGGAGGGGGGGGCCCAAGTGTGGCCCAGTACTTC	CSVEELAGGGGPSVAQYF